The rows below give T cell receptor beta chains drawn from one sample of a study of a mutant IDH1 vaccine in newly diagnosed glioma. The repertoire was sequenced with immunoSEQ multiplex PCR; TCRdb's copy has only in-frame clones and lacks some. The table has approximately 66,000 clones, 84% seen once; the top ten hold about 4.2%. These receptors lack a known antigen. Specimen: PBMCs, collected from a glioma patient whose treatment included an IDH1 peptide vaccine. These receptors came from a man aged 30 to 45 with glioma. The CDR3 runs from the conserved cysteine through the conserved F or W. The D gene is left open where the match is weak. A row's size may be missing; if present it is once, few, many or a size class.

d_gene	abundance	v_gene	j_gene	CDR3nt	CDR3aa
TRBD1	few	TRBV7-2	TRBJ1-2	TGTGCCAGCAGCTTAGGACAGGGATATGGCTACACCTTC	CASSLGQGYGYTF
-	-	TRBV5-4	TRBJ1-2	TGTGCCAGCAGCTTGCCCCGGACTGGTGGTGGCTACACCTTC	CASSLPRTGGGYTF
-	once	TRBV7-2	TRBJ2-7	TGTGCCACCTCAAGGGCAGGGAGATACGAGCAGTACTTC	CATSRAGRYEQYF
TRBD1	-	TRBV2	TRBJ1-4	TGTGCCAGCAGTGAGACAGGGTATAATGAAAAACTGTTTTTT	CASSETGYNEKLFF
-	-	TRBV5-6	TRBJ1-1	TGTGCCAGCAGCTTAGGATCGAACACTGAAGCTTTCTTT	CASSLGSNTEAFF
-	-	TRBV15	TRBJ2-1	TGTGCCACCAGCAGAGCTAGTGGGGGGGCTTTTTATCATGAGCAGTTCTTC	CATSRASGGAFYHEQFF
TRBD1	-	TRBV6-5	TRBJ2-2	TGTGCCAGCAGTTACTCTCGGACAGGGGGCACCGGGGAGCTGTTTTTT	CASSYSRTGGTGELFF
TRBD1	once	TRBV18	TRBJ2-5	TGTGCCAGCTCACTCGCCCGGGACAGGAAAGAGACCCAGTACTTC	CASSLARDRKETQYF
-	once	TRBV20-1	TRBJ2-5	TGCAGTGCTGTTCGTAAGACCCAGTACTTC	CSAVRKTQYF
-	-	TRBV18	TRBJ1-2	TGTGCCAGCTCACCACCTGGGGTGGGTAACTATGGCTACACCTTC	CASSPPGVGNYGYTF
-	-	TRBV19	TRBJ1-1	TGTGCCAGTAGTATAAGGTCGGGAACTAATCCGGCTTTCTTT	CASSIRSGTNPAFF
TRBD1	-	TRBV30	TRBJ1-5	TGTGCCTGGAGTGTACAATGGTATACAGGGGAAAACCAGCCCCAGCATTTT	CAWSVQWYTGENQPQHF
-	-	TRBV10-2	TRBJ2-5	TGCGCCAGCAGTGAGATAGTACCGCAAGAGACCCAGTACTTC	CASSEIVPQETQYF
-	-	TRBV5-4	TRBJ1-2	TGTGCCAGCAGCCCAAGGATGGCACTTAACTATGGCTACACCTTC	CASSPRMALNYGYTF
-	-	TRBV6-1	TRBJ1-6	TGTGCCAGCAGTGAAACTCCAACCTATAATTCACCCCTCCACTTT	CASSETPTYNSPLHF
-	-	TRBV4-2	TRBJ1-6	TGTGCCAGCAGCCCGACAGTGGGTAATTCACCCCTCCACTTT	CASSPTVGNSPLHF
TRBD2	-	TRBV9	TRBJ2-1	TGTGCCAGCAGCTCTCGCCACTCGGGCGGGGGCAATGAGCAGTTCTTC	CASSSRHSGGGNEQFF
-	-	TRBV5-1	TRBJ1-1	TGCGCCAGCAGCTTGGCGGGGTACGGCTCCGAAGCTTTCTTT	CASSLAGYGSEAFF
-	-	TRBV11-2	TRBJ1-2	TGTGCCAGCAGCTTAGATTTGTCGGTTATAGGGGGCTACACCTTC	CASSLDLSVIGGYTF
TRBD1	few	TRBV29-1	TRBJ1-5	TGCAGCGTTGTAACAGGAGGGGGCTTAGGGCAGCCCCAGCATTTT	CSVVTGGGLGQPQHF
-	-	TRBV29-1	TRBJ2-7	TGCAGCGTTGAAACTCGCGATTACGAGCAGTACTTC	CSVETRDYEQYF
-	once	TRBV6-6	TRBJ1-1	TGTGCCAGCAGTAACACCGGGACCCTCACTGAAGCTTTCTTT	CASSNTGTLTEAFF
-	-	TRBV7-2	TRBJ1-5	TGTGCCAGCAGCTTAGCCGGGGCGCGGGGAGGGCTGGGGTTGAGCAATCAGCCCCAGCATTTT	CASSLAGARGGLGLSNQPQHF
-	-	TRBV30	TRBJ1-5	TGTGCCTGGAGTTATGGGGTTGGCAATCAGCCCCAGCATTTT	CAWSYGVGNQPQHF